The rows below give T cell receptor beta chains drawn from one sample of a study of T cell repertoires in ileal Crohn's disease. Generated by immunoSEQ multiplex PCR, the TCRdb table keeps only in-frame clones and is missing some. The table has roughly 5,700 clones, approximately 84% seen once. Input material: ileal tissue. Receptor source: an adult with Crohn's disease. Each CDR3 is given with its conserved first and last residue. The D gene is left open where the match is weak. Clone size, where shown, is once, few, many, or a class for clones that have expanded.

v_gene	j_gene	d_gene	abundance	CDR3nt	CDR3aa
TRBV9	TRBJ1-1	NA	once	TGTGCCAGCAGCGTATCAGGTCGGAACACTGAAGCTTTCTTT	CASSVSGRNTEAFF
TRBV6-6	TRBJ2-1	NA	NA	TGTGCCAGCAGCCAGGCAGGGGCCCCTTTAGGGCAGTTCTTC	CASSQAGAPLGQFF
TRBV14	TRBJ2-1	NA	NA	TGTGCCAGCAGCCGCTTTAGTTCCAATGAGCAGTTCTTC	CASSRFSSNEQFF
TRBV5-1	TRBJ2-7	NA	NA	TGCGCCAGCAGCTTGGGAGGGGGGTCAACGACCTACGAGCAGTACTTC	CASSLGGGSTTYEQYF
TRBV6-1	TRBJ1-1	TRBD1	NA	TGTGCCAGCAACAGGGGAGGGGCTGAAGCTTTCTTT	CASNRGGAEAFF
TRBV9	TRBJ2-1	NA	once	TGTGCCAGCAGCGCTGTACTTCTTCCGGGCATCAATGAGCAGTTCTTC	CASSAVLLPGINEQFF
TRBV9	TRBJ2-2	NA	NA	TGTGCCAGCAGCCAAACGGGACGGAACACCGGGGAGCTGTTTTTT	CASSQTGRNTGELFF
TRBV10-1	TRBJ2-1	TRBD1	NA	TGCGCCAGCAGTGAGGGCCCAGGGGACAGGGATTGGCGGAATGAGCAGTTCTTC	CASSEGPGDRDWRNEQFF
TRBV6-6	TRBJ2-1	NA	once	TGTGCCAGCAGTACCCAGGGGAGCTCCTACAATGAGCAGTTCTTC	CASSTQGSSYNEQFF
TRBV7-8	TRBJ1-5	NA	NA	TGTGCCAGCAGCTTAGCTAGCGGGGGGGTCAATCAGCCCCAGCATTTT	CASSLASGGVNQPQHF
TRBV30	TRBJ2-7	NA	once	TGTGCCTGGAGCCAGGGGTACGAGCAGTACTTC	CAWSQGYEQYF
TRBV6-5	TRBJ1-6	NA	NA	TGTGCCAGCAGTTACCTAAGCTCCTATAATTCACCCCTCCACTTT	CASSYLSSYNSPLHF
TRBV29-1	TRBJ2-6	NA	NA	TGCAGCGTTGCCTTCTCTGGGGCCAACGTCCTGACTTTC	CSVAFSGANVLTF
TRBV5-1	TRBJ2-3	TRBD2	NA	TGCGCCAGCAGCTTGGTGATAGCGGGAGGAGGTTCAGATACGCAGTATTTT	CASSLVIAGGGSDTQYF
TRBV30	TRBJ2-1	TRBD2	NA	TGTGCCTGGAGTCGCGGGACTAGCGGGGGAAGTAATGAGCAGTTCTTC	CAWSRGTSGGSNEQFF
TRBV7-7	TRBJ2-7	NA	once	TGTGCCAGCAGCTTAATGGACTCCTACGAGCAGTACTTC	CASSLMDSYEQYF
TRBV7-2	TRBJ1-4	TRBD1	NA	TGTGCCAGCAGTCGACAGGGGGCGGGTCTGGCTAATGAAAAACTGTTTTTT	CASSRQGAGLANEKLFF
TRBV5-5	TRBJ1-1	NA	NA	TGTGCCAGCAGCTTGGATTGGGGAAGGAGGGGCACTGAAGCTTTCTTT	CASSLDWGRRGTEAFF
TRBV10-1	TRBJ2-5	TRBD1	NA	TGCGCCAGCAGTGAGGTGGCAGGGGGTACCCAAGAGACCCAGTACTTC	CASSEVAGGTQETQYF
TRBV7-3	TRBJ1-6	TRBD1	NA	TGTGCCAGCAGCCAGGACAGGAATAATTCACCCCTCCACTTT	CASSQDRNNSPLHF
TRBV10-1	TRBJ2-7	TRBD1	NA	TGCGCCAGGCACGGGACAGGGGGCCCCGGACTAGCGGTCCCCTACGAGCAGTACTTC	CARHGTGGPGLAVPYEQYF
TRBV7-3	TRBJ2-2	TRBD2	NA	TGTGCCAGCAGCTTAATGGTGACTAGCGATCTAACCGGGGAGCTGTTTTTT	CASSLMVTSDLTGELFF
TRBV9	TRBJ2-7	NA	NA	TGTGCCAGCAGCGCAAGTAGTCTCCTTTCCTACGAGCAGTACTTC	CASSASSLLSYEQYF
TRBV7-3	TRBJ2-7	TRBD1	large	TGTGCCAGCAGCCCGGTGGGACAGGGCTACGAGCAGTACTTC	CASSPVGQGYEQYF
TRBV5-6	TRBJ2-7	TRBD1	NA	TGTGCCAGCAGCTTGTCAGGGGGCGGAAACGAGCAGTACTTC	CASSLSGGGNEQYF
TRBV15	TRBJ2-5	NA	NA	TGTGCCACCAGCAGAGATCCCCTGGTATATGGGGGCGTGGTAGAGACCCAGTACTTC	CATSRDPLVYGGVVETQYF
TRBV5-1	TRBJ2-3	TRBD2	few	TGCGCCAGCAGCTTGGAGCTAGCGGGGGTAGATACGCAGTATTTT	CASSLELAGVDTQYF
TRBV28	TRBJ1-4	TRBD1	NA	TGTGCCAGCAGTTCGCCACAGGGGGCGCGTGAAAAACTGTTTTTT	CASSSPQGAREKLFF
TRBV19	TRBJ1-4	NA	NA	TGTGCCAGTAGTCGCGAAGTGCGCGGGGGCAGGGGCGGTGGAAAACTGTTTTTT	CASSREVRGGRGGGKLFF
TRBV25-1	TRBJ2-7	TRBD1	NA	TGTGCCAGCAGTGAAGCGGGGACAGGGCGATTCGAGCAGTACTTC	CASSEAGTGRFEQYF
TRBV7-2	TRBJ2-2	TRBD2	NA	TGTGCCAGCAGCGCTCCCTCGGGGGGAAAGACCGGGGAGCTGTTTTTT	CASSAPSGGKTGELFF
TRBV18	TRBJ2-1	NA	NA	TGTGCCAGCTCACCGGTTTCCAATGAGCAGTTCTTC	CASSPVSNEQFF
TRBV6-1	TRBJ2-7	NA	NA	TGTGCCAGCAGTGTACAGGGCGGCGAGCAGTACTTC	CASSVQGGEQYF
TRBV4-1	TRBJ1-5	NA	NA	TGCGCCAGCAGCCAAAGCGGAGGGAGCAATCAGCCCCAGCATTTT	CASSQSGGSNQPQHF
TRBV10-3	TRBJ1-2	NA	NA	TGTGCCATCAGTGAGTCTGATACAGAGTTTAACTATGGCTACACCTTC	CAISESDTEFNYGYTF
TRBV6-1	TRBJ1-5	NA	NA	TGTGCCAGCAGTGGTAGGGGTCAGCCCCAGCATTTT	CASSGRGQPQHF
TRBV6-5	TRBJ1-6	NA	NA	TGTGCCAGCAGTTCCCCCAATCCACCCCTCCACTTT	CASSSPNPPLHF
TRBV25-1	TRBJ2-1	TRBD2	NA	TGTGCCAGCAGTGAATCCTCCCTAGCGGGGGGGTTAGAGCAGTTCTTC	CASSESSLAGGLEQFF
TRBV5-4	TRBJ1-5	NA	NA	TGTGCCAGCAGCTTGGATCGGGGAGTCGGACAGCCCCAGCATTTT	CASSLDRGVGQPQHF